Presented here are 19 T cell receptor beta chains from one specimen sequenced in a study of cytomegalovirus exposure and HLA in healthy donors. Amplification used 60 Vbeta primers and 13 Jbeta primers. Here immunoSEQ multiplex PCR was the method, and the copy in TCRdb shows in-frame clones only, minus some. The sample table sets out 100,000 to 150,000 clones. The specimen was PBMCs. These TCRs come from a woman aged 40-49 years in good health and CMV-seronegative.

The chain employs TRBV29-1 and TRBJ2-1; D gene uncertain. This CDR3 has 16 amino acids. Trimming pared 0 bases from V and 0 bases from J, leaving 12 bases between. CDR1 and CDR2 (germline): SQVTM, ANQGSEA. The CDR3 DNA follows: TGCAGCGTTGAAGATGAAAGCCCCCTCTCCTACAATGAGCAGTTCTTC. Translation gives CSVEDESPLSYNEQFF.

The V call is TRBV7-2, the J call TRBJ1-4, with 8 bases identical to TRBD1. The germline CDR1 and CDR2 sequences are SGHTA and FQGNSA. V was clipped by 6 bases and J by 4 bases; unmatched bases: 10. The CDR3 covers 16 residues. Here the CDR3 DNA reads TGTGCCAGCAGTTCTCAGGGGGCCGCAAGTAATGAAAAACTGTTTTTT. Translation: CASSSQGAASNEKLFF.

The rearrangement joins TRBV4-3 to TRBJ2-1; 7 bases agree with TRBD1. V shed 0 bases and J 5 bases; nucleotides not matched to a gene: 4. Germline CDR1 is LGHNA and CDR2 is YSLEER. The CDR3 extends over 15 amino acids. The CDR3 loop is CASSQDLRGNNEQFF. CDR3 DNA sequence: TGCGCCAGCAGCCAAGACCTCAGGGGGAACAATGAGCAGTTCTTC.

The CDR3 region is CASSPGEERSYEQYV. The CDR3 bases are TGTGCCAGCAGCCCGGGAGAAGAGCGGTCCTACGAGCAGTACGTC. The V call is TRBV5-6, the J call TRBJ2-7; D perhaps matches TRBD2 (6 bases). Per germline, CDR1 SGHDT and CDR2 YYEEEE. V was clipped by 4 bases and J by 1 base, with 15 bases between them. This CDR3 has 15 residues.

V usage is TRBV14 and J usage is TRBJ1-3; D not certain. Germline CDR1 is SGHDN and CDR2 is FVKESK. With 4 bases removed from V and 0 bases from J, the gap between germline ends came to 7 bases. The CDR3 sequence is 14 residues long. CDR3 amino acids: CASSPTYSGNTIYF. CDR3 nucleotides: TGTGCCAGCAGCCCCACCTACTCTGGAAACACCATATATTTT.

This chain uses TRBV6-1 with TRBJ1-5; perhaps TRBD1 as D (5 bases). The CDR3 totals 14 residues. Trimming removed 2 bases at V and 5 bases at J, with 10 bases between. CDR1 is MNHNS, CDR2 SASEGT, per germline. This CDR3 is CASSEKGAYQPQHF. The CDR3 nucleotides are TGTGCCAGCAGTGAAAAAGGGGCATATCAGCCCCAGCATTTT.

The chain has TRBV19 and TRBJ1-1; no definite D call. The germline V gene encodes CDR1 LNHDA and CDR2 SQIVND (reference sequence). V lost 1 base and J lost 3, with 15 bases in between. The length of the CDR3 is 16 residues. CDR3 sequence reads: CASSIGARVRHTEAFF. In DNA, the CDR3 is TGTGCCAGTAGTATAGGGGCGAGGGTTCGGCACACTGAAGCTTTCTTT.

The chain combines TRBV7-3 with TRBJ2-6, with D perhaps matching TRBD1 (6 bases). V was shortened by 2 bases and J by 0 bases, with 8 bases between the two germline ends. Germline CDR1 SGHTA, CDR2 FQGTGA. The CDR3 is 16 residues long. The DNA of the CDR3 is TGTGCCAGCAGCTTAGGACAGTTCTCTGGGGCCAACGTCCTGACTTTC. Protein: CASSLGQFSGANVLTF.

The chain carries TRBV11-2 and TRBJ2-6; 7 bases are shared with TRBD1. Germline CDR1 and CDR2: SGHAT and FQNNGV. CDR3 length: 19 residues. Trimming at V came to 5 bases and at J to 0 bases, leaving 13 bases not matched to a gene. The CDR3, as DNA: TGTGCCAGCAGCCAAGTTATAGGGGGCTTGGTCTCTGGGGCCAACGTCCTGACTTTC. This encodes CASSQVIGGLVSGANVLTF.

The V call is TRBV18, the J call TRBJ2-2; TRBD2 matches at 11 bases. Looked up from germline, CDR1 is KGHSH and CDR2 is LQKENI. The J segment lost 0 bases and the V segment lost 4 bases, leaving 1 base of the junction unmatched. CDR3 size: 16 residues. CDR3 in amino acids: CASSLGLAANTGELFF. The CDR3 region has the DNA TGTGCCAGCTCACTGGGACTAGCGGCGAACACCGGGGAGCTGTTTTTT.

In nucleotides, the CDR3 is TGTGCCAGCAGGGGGGGACAGGCGAGTCACTATGGCTACACCTTC. Protein: CASRGGQASHYGYTF. The chain combines TRBV2 with TRBJ1-2; 8 bases fit TRBD1. CDR1 and CDR2 from the germline V gene are SNHLY and FYNNEI. The J segment lost 3 bases and the V segment lost 6 bases, leaving 9 bases of the junction unmatched. The CDR3 contains 15 residues.

V is TRBV5-1 and J is TRBJ1-4, with D possibly matching TRBD1 (6 bases). Germline-derived CDR1 and CDR2 are SGHRS and YFSETQ. The CDR3 spans 14 residues. V lost 0 bases and J lost 4, with 7 bases in between. The CDR3 region has the DNA TGCGCCAGCAGCTTGGCGGACAGTAATGAAAAACTGTTTTTT. Protein sequence: CASSLADSNEKLFF.

The V call is TRBV12-5, the J call TRBJ2-5, with D unclear. This CDR3 has 11 residues. The germline CDR1 and CDR2 sequences are LGHNT and FRNRAP. V was shortened by 7 bases and J by 2 bases, with 5 bases between the two germline ends. The CDR3 nucleotides read TGTGCTAGTGCCACTCAAGAGACCCAGTACTTC. Amino acid sequence: CASATQETQYF.

The genes are TRBV6-1 and TRBJ1-2, with TRBD1 matching 7 bases. Germline V gene lookup returns CDR1 MNHNS and CDR2 SASEGT. Germline trimming cut 9 bases from V and 4 bases from J; bases unmatched to any gene: 8. The CDR3 covers 13 residues. CDR3 coding DNA: TGTGCCAGTTTGATCAGGGGGGCCTATGGCTACACCTTC. This codes for CASLIRGAYGYTF.

This sequence joins TRBV7-2 and TRBJ2-7; 7 positions match TRBD1. With 5 bases clipped from V and 4 bases from J, the junction kept 5 bases outside the gene matches. The germline V gene encodes CDR1 SGHTA and CDR2 FQGNSA. This CDR3 is built from 13 residues. The CDR3 protein is CASSLTGRYEQYF. Here the CDR3 DNA reads TGTGCCAGCAGCCTGACAGGGCGGTACGAGCAGTACTTC. The entire variable domain, with the rest obtained from reference TRBV7-2 and TRBJ2-7, is as follows: GAGVSQSPSNKVTEKGKDVELRCDPISGHTALYWYRQSLGQGLEFLIYFQGNSAPDKSGLPSDRFSAERTGGSVSTLTIQRTQQEDSAVYLCASSLTGRYEQYFGPGTRLTVT.

V usage is TRBV11-2 and J usage is TRBJ2-1; D is perhaps TRBD2 (5 bases). With 5 bases removed from V and 4 bases from J, the gap between germline ends came to 12 bases. Germline lookup yields CDR1 SGHAT and CDR2 FQNNGV. This CDR3 has 14 amino acids. CDR3 DNA: TGTGCCAGCAGCCCCCGGCTAGCATACAATGAGCAGTTCTTC. It encodes CASSPRLAYNEQFF.

The CDR3 loop reads CASSLGGTGRLGEQYF. In nucleotides, the CDR3 is TGTGCCAGCAGCTTAGGAGGGACAGGGAGGCTCGGCGAGCAGTACTTC. The rearrangement uses TRBV7-2 and TRBJ2-7; 9 bases align to TRBD1. Germline V gene data show CDR1 as SGHTA and CDR2 as FQGNSA. The CDR3 is made up of 16 amino acids. The V segment lost 1 base and the J segment 6 bases; nucleotides outside the gene matches: 10. The whole variable domain, remainder taken from reference TRBV7-2 and TRBJ2-7, is GAGVSQSPSNKVTEKGKDVELRCDPISGHTALYWYRQSLGQGLEFLIYFQGNSAPDKSGLPSDRFSAERTGGSVSTLTIQRTQQEDSAVYLCASSLGGTGRLGEQYFGPGTRLTVT.

The rearrangement links TRBV6-6 to TRBJ1-2; 12 bases are a match to TRBD1. The J segment lost 6 bases and the V segment lost 2 bases, leaving 7 bases of the junction unmatched. The CDR3 is 16 amino acids. The V gene's germline CDR1 is MNHNY and CDR2 SVGAGI (reference sequence). CDR3 sequence (DNA): TGTGCCAGCAGTTACACGGGACAGGGGGCGCTGGATGGCTACACCTTC. It specifies CASSYTGQGALDGYTF.

The chain carries TRBV11-3 and TRBJ1-2; D remains unclear. Germline assignment: CDR1 SGHNT and CDR2 YENEEA. The V and J ends lost 5 bases and 7 bases respectively, with 11 bases between them. CDR3 length: 12 amino acids. DNA for the CDR3: TGTGCCAGCAGCCAAGAGGGCCTTGGCTACACCTTC. Translated: CASSQEGLGYTF.